This T cell receptor beta chain emerged from a study of shared clonotypes between healthy human individuals. Study-wide findings and caveats: Around 5% of naive CD4 clonotypes were common to a few donors.

Germline V gene sequence: CDR1 MNHNS, CDR2 SASEGT. This CDR3 has 15 amino acids. This clone is a singleton in its sample. What it binds is unknown. The junction departs from the called germline gene at one end, perhaps through a read error. Investigators spread the genomic DNA of each subset evenly over several immunoSEQ plates. The method was immunoSEQ multiplex PCR; TCRdb's version includes in-frame clones alone and lacks a portion of them. Among millions of clones listed, around 90% were seen once. Donors had no recently reported acute infections or vaccinations and were HIV-negative. The study separated CD4+ cells into CD45RA+ naive and CD45RA-negative memory subsets.

The chain carries TRBV6-1 and TRBJ1-2, with TRBD1 matching over 11 bases. The TCR was taken from a man between 18 and 35 years old in good health. The source material was naive CD4+ T cells sorted from blood. The subset here: CD45RA+ positively selected. The CDR3 here is CASSEGQGATYGYTF. The DNA for the CDR3 is TGTGCCAGCAGCGAAGGACAGGGGGCAACCTATGGCTACACCTTC.